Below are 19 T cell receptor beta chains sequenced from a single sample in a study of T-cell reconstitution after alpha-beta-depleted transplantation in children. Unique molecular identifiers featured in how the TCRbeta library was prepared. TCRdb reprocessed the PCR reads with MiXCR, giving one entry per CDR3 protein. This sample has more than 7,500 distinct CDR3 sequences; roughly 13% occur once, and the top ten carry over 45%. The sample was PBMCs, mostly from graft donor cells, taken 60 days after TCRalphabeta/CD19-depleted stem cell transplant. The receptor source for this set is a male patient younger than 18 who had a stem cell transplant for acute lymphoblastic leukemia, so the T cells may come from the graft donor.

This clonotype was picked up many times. Here the CDR3 DNA reads TGCGCCAGCAGCTTGGGAGTGGGTGTGACAGATACGCAGTATTTT. Protein: CASSLGVGVTDTQYF. The V call is TRBV5-1, the J call TRBJ2-3; D unresolved. This CDR3 comprises 15 residues. Germline values: CDR1 SGHRS, CDR2 YFSETQ. V dropped 0 bases and J dropped 3 bases, with 11 bases sitting between them.

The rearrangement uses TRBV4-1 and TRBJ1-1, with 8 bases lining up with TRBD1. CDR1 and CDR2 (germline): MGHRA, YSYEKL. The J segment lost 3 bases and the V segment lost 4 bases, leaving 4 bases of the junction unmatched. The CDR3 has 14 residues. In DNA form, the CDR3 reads TGCGCCAGCAGCCGCCTGACAGGGGACACTGAAGCTTTCTTT. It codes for CASSRLTGDTEAFF.

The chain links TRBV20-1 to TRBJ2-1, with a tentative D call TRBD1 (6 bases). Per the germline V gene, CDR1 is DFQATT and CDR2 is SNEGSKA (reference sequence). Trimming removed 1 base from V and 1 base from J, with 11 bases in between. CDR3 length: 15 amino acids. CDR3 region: CSARAGAGSYNEQFF. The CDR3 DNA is TGCAGTGCTAGAGCAGGGGCCGGGTCCTACAATGAGCAGTTCTTC.

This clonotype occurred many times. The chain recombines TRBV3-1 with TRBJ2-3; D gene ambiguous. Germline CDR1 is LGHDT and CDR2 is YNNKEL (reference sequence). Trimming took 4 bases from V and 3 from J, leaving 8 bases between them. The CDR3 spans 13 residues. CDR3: CASSLGRTDTQYF. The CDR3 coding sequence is TGTGCCAGCAGCCTCGGACGTACAGATACGCAGTATTTT.

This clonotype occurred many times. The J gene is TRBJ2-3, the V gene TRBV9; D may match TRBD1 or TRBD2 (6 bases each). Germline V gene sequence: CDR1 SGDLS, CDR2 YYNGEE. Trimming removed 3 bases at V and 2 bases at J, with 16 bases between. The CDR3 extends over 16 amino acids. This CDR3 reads CASSAERGALTDTQYF. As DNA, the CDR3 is TGTGCCAGCAGCGCCGAGAGGGGGGCACTCACAGATACGCAGTATTTT.

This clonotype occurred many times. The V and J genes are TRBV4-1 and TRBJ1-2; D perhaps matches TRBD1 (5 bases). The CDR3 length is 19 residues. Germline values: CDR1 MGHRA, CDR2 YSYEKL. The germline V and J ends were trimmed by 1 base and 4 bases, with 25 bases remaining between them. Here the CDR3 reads CASSQGIHGEGFGPYGYTF. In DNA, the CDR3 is TGCGCCAGCAGCCAAGGAATTCACGGAGAGGGGTTCGGGCCCTATGGCTACACCTTC.

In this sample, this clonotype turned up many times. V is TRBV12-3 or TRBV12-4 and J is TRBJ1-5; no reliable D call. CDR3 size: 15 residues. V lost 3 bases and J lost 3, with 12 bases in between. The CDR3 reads CASSLVIGDNQPQHF. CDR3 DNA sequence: TGTGCCAGCAGTTTGGTCATCGGGGACAATCAGCCCCAGCATTTT.

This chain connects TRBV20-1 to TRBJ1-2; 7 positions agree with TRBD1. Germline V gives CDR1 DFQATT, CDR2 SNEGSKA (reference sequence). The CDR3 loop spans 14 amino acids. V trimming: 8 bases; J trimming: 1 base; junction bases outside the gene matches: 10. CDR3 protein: CSSKGTAYNYGYTF. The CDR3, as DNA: TGCAGTTCTAAGGGGACAGCCTATAACTATGGCTACACCTTC.

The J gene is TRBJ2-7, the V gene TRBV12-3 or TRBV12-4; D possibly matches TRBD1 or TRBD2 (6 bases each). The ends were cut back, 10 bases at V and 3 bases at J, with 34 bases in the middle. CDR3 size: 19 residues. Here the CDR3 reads CATSKSRRGKAGVLYEQYF. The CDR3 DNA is TGTGCCACCTCCAAGTCACGGAGGGGGAAAGCGGGCGTCCTCTACGAGCAGTACTTC.

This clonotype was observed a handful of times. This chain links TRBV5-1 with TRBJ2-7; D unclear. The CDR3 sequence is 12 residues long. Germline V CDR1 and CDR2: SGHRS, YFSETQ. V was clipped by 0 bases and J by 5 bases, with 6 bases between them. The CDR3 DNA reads TGCGCCAGCAGCTTGGGCAGCCACGAGCAGTACTTC. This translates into CASSLGSHEQYF.

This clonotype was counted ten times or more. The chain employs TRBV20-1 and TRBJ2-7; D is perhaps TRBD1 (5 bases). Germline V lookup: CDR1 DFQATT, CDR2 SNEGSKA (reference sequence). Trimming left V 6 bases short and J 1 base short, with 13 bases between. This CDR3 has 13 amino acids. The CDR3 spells CSACDRASYEQYF. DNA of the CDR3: TGCAGTGCCTGTGACAGAGCTTCCTACGAGCAGTACTTC.

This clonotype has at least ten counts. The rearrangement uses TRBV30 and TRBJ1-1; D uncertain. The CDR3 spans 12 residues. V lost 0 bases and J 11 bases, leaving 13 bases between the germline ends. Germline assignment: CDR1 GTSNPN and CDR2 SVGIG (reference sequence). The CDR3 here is CAWSVPESLAFF. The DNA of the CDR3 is TGTGCCTGGAGTGTACCGGAATCCCTGGCTTTCTTT.

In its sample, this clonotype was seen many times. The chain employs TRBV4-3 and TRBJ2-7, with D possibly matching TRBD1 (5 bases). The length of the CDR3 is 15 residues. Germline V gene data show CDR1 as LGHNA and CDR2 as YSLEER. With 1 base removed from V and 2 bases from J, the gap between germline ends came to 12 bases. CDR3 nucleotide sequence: TGCGCCAGCAGCCAAGGGCAGGGCTATACCTACGAGCAGTACTTC. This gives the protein CASSQGQGYTYEQYF.

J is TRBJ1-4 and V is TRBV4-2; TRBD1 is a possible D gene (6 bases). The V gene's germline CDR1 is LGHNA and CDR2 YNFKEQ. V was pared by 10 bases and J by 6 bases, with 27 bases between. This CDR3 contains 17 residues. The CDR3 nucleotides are TGTGCCATGGGCTCCGGGCCCCCCACAGGGAGAGATGAAAAACTGTTTTTT. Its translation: CAMGSGPPTGRDEKLFF.

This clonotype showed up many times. The CDR3 DNA reads TGTGCCAGCAGCTTACGGGTCTCTGGAAACACCATATATTTT. It yields the protein CASSLRVSGNTIYF. This chain uses TRBV11-2 with TRBJ1-3; D remains ambiguous. V was shortened by 2 bases and J by 0 bases, with 5 bases between the two germline ends. The length of the CDR3 is 14 residues. Germline CDR1 and CDR2: SGHAT and FQNNGV.

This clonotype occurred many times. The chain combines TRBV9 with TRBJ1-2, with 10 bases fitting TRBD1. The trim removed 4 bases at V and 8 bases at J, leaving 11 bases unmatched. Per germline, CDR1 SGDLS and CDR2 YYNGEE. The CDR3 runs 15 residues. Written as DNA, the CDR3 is TGTGCCAGCAGCATCCGACAGGGGGCGTCACGAGGCTACACCTTC. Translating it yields CASSIRQGASRGYTF.

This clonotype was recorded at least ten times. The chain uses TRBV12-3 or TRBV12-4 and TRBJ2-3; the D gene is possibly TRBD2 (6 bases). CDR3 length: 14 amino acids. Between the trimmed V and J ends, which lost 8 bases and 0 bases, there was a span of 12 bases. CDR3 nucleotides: TGTGCCAGCGGGTGGCGGGGAAGCACAGATACGCAGTATTTT. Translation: CASGWRGSTDTQYF.

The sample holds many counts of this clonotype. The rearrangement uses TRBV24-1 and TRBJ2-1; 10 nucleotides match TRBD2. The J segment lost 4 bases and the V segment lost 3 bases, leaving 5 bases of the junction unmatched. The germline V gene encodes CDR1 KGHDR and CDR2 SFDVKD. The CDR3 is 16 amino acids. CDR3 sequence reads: CATSDIAGGGYNEQFF. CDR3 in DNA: TGTGCCACCAGTGATATAGCGGGAGGAGGTTACAATGAGCAGTTCTTC.

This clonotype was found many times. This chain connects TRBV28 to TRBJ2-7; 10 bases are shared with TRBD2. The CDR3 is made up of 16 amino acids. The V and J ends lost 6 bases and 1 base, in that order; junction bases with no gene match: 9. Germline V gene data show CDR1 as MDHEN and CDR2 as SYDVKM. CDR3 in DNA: TGTGCCAGCAGGACTAGCGGGTCCAGGAGATCCTACGAGCAGTACTTC. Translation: CASRTSGSRRSYEQYF.